This TCR beta chain was retrieved from a study of beta chain features in type 1 diabetes. As for this clone: Its target is not known.

Every bit of the isolated RNA underwent reverse transcription, so sequencing read expressed TCRB transcripts. Clones were read by immunoSEQ multiplex PCR, and TCRdb kept only the in-frame ones, dropping some. The table records over 350,000 clones, over 13% of them present only once. Trimming shortened V by 0 bases and J by 5 bases, and 14 bases separated the two germline ends. Germline assignment: CDR1 LGHNA and CDR2 YNFKEQ. The CDR3 spans 15 residues. Markers CD45RO/CCR7/CD25/CD127/CD95/CD27 served to sort CD4+ naive, central memory, regulatory and stem cell-like memory cells. Once sorted, every population was more than 98% pure. Notes on the study in general: TCRB CDR3s from Type 1 diabetes patients were moderately but significantly shorter in all four CD4+ subsets.

The clonotype comes from a woman aged 18 to 35 in good health. The J gene is TRBJ2-7, the V gene TRBV4-2; D is undetermined. The sequenced sample consisted of naive CD4+ T cells from blood. In DNA, the CDR3 is TGTGCCAGCAGCCAAGATGAATGGCAGAGGAACGAGCAGTACTTC. It yields the protein CASSQDEWQRNEQYF.